This T cell receptor (beta chain) was documented in a study of shared T cell receptors in the human thymus. Profiled with immunoSEQ multiplex PCR; TCRdb holds only in-frame clones, not every one. The table includes some 700,000 clones, 75% to 90% detected once. Trimming took 1 base from V and 2 from J; bases not matched to a gene: 4. Germline CDR1 reads SGHTS; CDR2 reads YDEGEE. The CDR3 spans 16 residues. These data were also filed under a second study, of human thymus T cells. That work adds: Thymus was obtained from resections taken during corrective heart surgery.

Material: thymocytes. The V call is TRBV5-8, the J call TRBJ1-4; 8 bases map to TRBD1. This receptor was obtained from a girl under three years old with a congenital heart defect. CDR3 sequence (DNA): TGTGCCAGCAGCTTGCTCCAGGGGGCGACTAATGAAAAACTGTTTTTT. Translation gives CASSLLQGATNEKLFF.